The next 20 T cell receptor beta chains were all read from a single sample in a study of blood T cell repertoires in COVID-19. The protocol was immunoSEQ multiplex PCR, while the TCRdb copy is restricted to in-frame clones and leaves out a portion. Seen here are more than 45,000 clones, around 87% observed once, and the top ten hold about 7%. The sequenced sample was peripheral blood. The receptor set was obtained from a human donor with active COVID-19. The donor label of this sample is uncertain.

CDR3: CASRTMGGARPEAFF. The CDR3 bases are TGTGCCAGTAGAACAATGGGGGGGGCACGACCTGAAGCTTTCTTT. The chain recombines TRBV19 with TRBJ1-1; D possibly corresponds to TRBD1 (6 bases). Trimming left V 6 bases short and J 6 bases short, with 20 bases between. There are 15 residues in the CDR3. CDR1 is LNHDA, CDR2 SQIVND, per germline (reference sequence).

The chain is built from TRBV19 and TRBJ2-7, with D perhaps TRBD1 (6 bases). V was clipped by 5 bases and J by 4 bases, with 15 bases between them. The CDR3 covers 14 residues. Germline CDR1 is LNHDA and CDR2 is SQIVND (reference sequence). The chain's CDR3 is CASSVTGMGYEQYF. CDR3 sequence (DNA): TGTGCCAGTAGTGTAACAGGGATGGGGTACGAGCAGTACTTC.

This clone was counted once. This sequence joins TRBV30 and TRBJ1-5; no definite D call. The CDR3 spans 15 residues. CDR1 is GTSNPN and CDR2 is SVGIG in the germline V gene (reference sequence). The V gene lost 3 bases and the J gene lost 4 bases, with 16 bases spanning the gap. The chain's CDR3 is CAWSPNRWENQPQHF. CDR3 bases: TGTGCCTGGAGCCCTAATAGGTGGGAGAATCAGCCCCAGCATTTT.

This chain links TRBV27 with TRBJ1-4; D remains ambiguous. This CDR3 has 14 amino acids. Trimming pared 5 bases from V and 8 bases from J, leaving 15 bases between. CDR1 MNHEY and CDR2 SMNVEV come from the germline V gene (reference sequence). As DNA, the CDR3 is TGTGCCAGCAGTCCGGCTGGGCCCTGGGAAAAACTGTTTTTT. Translation gives CASSPAGPWEKLFF.

The chain couples TRBV19 to TRBJ1-3, with a possible D match to TRBD1 (5 bases). Germline-derived CDR1 and CDR2 are LNHDA and SQIVND (reference sequence). The CDR3 sequence is 17 residues long. V was cut by 1 base and J by 4 bases, with 17 bases left in between. The chain's CDR3 is CASSIVWRRVCGNTIYF. CDR3 nucleotide sequence: TGTGCCAGTAGTATAGTCTGGCGCAGGGTATGCGGAAACACCATATATTTT.

This clone was seen more than once but under ten times. DNA for the CDR3: TGTGCCAGCAGTGAAACTGACTATGGCTACACCTTC. It encodes CASSETDYGYTF. The genes are TRBV2 and TRBJ1-2; D unresolved. Trimming took off 2 bases at V and 3 bases at J, with 4 bases between the two ends. The CDR3 runs to 12 residues. Germline V gene sequence: CDR1 SNHLY, CDR2 FYNNEI.

V usage is TRBV5-1 and J usage is TRBJ2-2; 9 positions agree with TRBD1. Trimming took 4 bases from V and 5 from J; bases not matched to a gene: 6. Germline values: CDR1 SGHRS, CDR2 YFSETQ. The length of the CDR3 is 15 residues. Written as DNA, the CDR3 is TGCGCCAGCAGCACGGGACAGGGAAAGACCGGGGAGCTGTTTTTT. It encodes CASSTGQGKTGELFF.

The chain employs TRBV2 and TRBJ1-1; the D is unclear. This CDR3 has 13 amino acids. Germline loops: CDR1 SNHLY, CDR2 FYNNEI. Trimming stripped 1 base from V and 4 bases from J, with 7 bases between. CDR3 DNA: TGTGCCAGCAGTGAAGAGGAGATCACTGAAGCTTTCTTT. Protein product: CASSEEEITEAFF.

CDR3 bases: TGTGCCAGCAGCTTCGGGAGGGCCGGTGTGAACACTGAAGCTTTCTTT. As protein: CASSFGRAGVNTEAFF. This chain links TRBV5-4 with TRBJ1-1; D ambiguous. V lost 2 bases and J 0 bases, leaving 14 bases between the germline ends. Germline V CDR1 and CDR2: SGHNT, YYREEE (reference sequence). This CDR3 has 16 residues. Combining the CDR3 with reference TRBV5-4 and TRBJ1-1 gives the whole variable domain ETGVTQSPTHLIKTRGQQVTLRCSSQSGHNTVSWYQQALGQGPQFIFQYYREEENGRGNFPPRFSGLQFPNYSSELNVNALELDDSALYLCASSFGRAGVNTEAFFGQGTRLTVV.

The chain joins TRBV7-9 to TRBJ1-2; D possibly corresponds to TRBD1 (6 bases). CDR3 length: 12 amino acids. V was cut by 5 bases and J by 10 bases, with 14 bases left in between. Germline CDR1 reads SEHNR; CDR2 reads FQNEAQ (reference sequence). Here the CDR3 DNA reads TGTGCCAGCAGCCCGACAGGCGACACCTACACCTTC. This sequence encodes CASSPTGDTYTF.

The chain joins TRBV5-1 to TRBJ2-1; 8 positions match TRBD1. Per germline, CDR1 SGHRS and CDR2 YFSETQ. V dropped 5 bases and J dropped 4; count of bases not matched to a gene: 11. CDR3 length: 16 amino acids. The CDR3 DNA sequence: TGCGCCAGCAGGCCTACCGGGACAGGAGATTACAATGAGCAGTTCTTC. This codes for CASRPTGTGDYNEQFF.

This clone was seen only a few times. The chain carries TRBV6-2 or TRBV6-3 and TRBJ1-5; 10 nucleotides agree with TRBD1. The CDR3 has 16 residues. Germline V CDR1 and CDR2: MNHEY, SVGEGT. The V and J ends lost 4 bases and 3 bases, in that order; junction bases with no gene match: 6. CDR3 DNA sequence: TGTGCCAGCAGTTTCGGACAGGGGGGAAACAATCAGCCCCAGCATTTT. Translation: CASSFGQGGNNQPQHF.

The chain uses TRBV10-2 and TRBJ1-6; D call uncertain. Trimming took off 4 bases at V and 0 bases at J, with 10 bases between the two ends. CDR1 is WSHSY, CDR2 SAAADI, per germline. The CDR3 covers 16 residues. CDR3 coding DNA: TGCGCCAGCAGTGCGTCGGAGAGCTCCTATAATTCACCCCTCCACTTT. The encoded protein is CASSASESSYNSPLHF.

This clone was recorded only once. The chain combines TRBV6-5 with TRBJ1-4, with D maybe TRBD1 (5 bases). Germline V gives CDR1 MNHEY, CDR2 SVGAGI. The CDR3 extends over 14 amino acids. Trimming shortened V by 0 bases and J by 5 bases, and 7 bases separated the two germline ends. The CDR3 sequence: CASSYSAGNEKLFF. The CDR3 DNA sequence: TGTGCCAGCAGTTACTCGGCAGGGAATGAAAAACTGTTTTTT.

This clone occurred once. J is TRBJ1-3 and V is TRBV28, with a weak D call TRBD1 (6 bases). In germline, CDR1 is MDHEN, CDR2 SYDVKM. The CDR3 has 16 amino acids. Trimming left V 3 bases short and J 0 bases short, with 12 bases between. The CDR3 here is CASSFQGPSSGNTIYF. The CDR3 DNA is TGTGCCAGCAGTTTTCAGGGGCCCAGCTCTGGAAACACCATATATTTT.

V usage is TRBV28 and J usage is TRBJ1-5; TRBD1 might be the D (5 bases). Germline V gives CDR1 MDHEN, CDR2 SYDVKM. V lost 4 bases, J lost 7 bases, and 14 bases lay in between. CDR3 length: 14 amino acids. DNA of the CDR3: TGTGCCAGCAGTTGGGGGGGAGGAGGGCAGCCCCAGCATTTT. Translated: CASSWGGGGQPQHF.

J is TRBJ2-5 and V is TRBV5-1; D is undetermined. The CDR3 spans 13 residues. The germline gives CDR1 SGHRS, CDR2 YFSETQ. The ends were cut back, 0 bases at V and 5 bases at J, with 8 bases in the middle. The CDR3 region is CASSLVREETQYF. In nucleotides, the CDR3 is TGCGCCAGCAGCTTGGTTCGTGAGGAGACCCAGTACTTC.

The chain employs TRBV4-1 and TRBJ2-1; TRBD2 aligns across 7 bases. This CDR3 region has 13 residues. The ends lost 3 bases at V and 6 bases at J; junction bases unmatched: 2. Looked up from germline, CDR1 is MGHRA and CDR2 is YSYEKL. CDR3 nucleotides: TGCGCCAGCAGCCATAGACTAGCCAATGAGCAGTTCTTC. Translated: CASSHRLANEQFF.

V gene TRBV9 combines with J gene TRBJ1-3; TRBD1 might be the D (6 bases). Trimming took off 3 bases at V and 0 bases at J, with 22 bases between the two ends. The germline V gene has CDR1 SGDLS and CDR2 YYNGEE. There are 19 residues in the CDR3. The CDR3 DNA reads TGTGCCAGCAGCGCGGCCCCCGGGATAACAGGGAGCTCTGGAAACACCATATATTTT. Translated, it gives CASSAAPGITGSSGNTIYF.

V is TRBV5-1 and J is TRBJ1-1, with D maybe TRBD1 (6 bases). The CDR3 runs to 16 residues. The V end lost 2 bases, the J end lost 0 bases, and 14 bases lay between the germline ends. Germline loops: CDR1 SGHRS, CDR2 YFSETQ. DNA for the CDR3: TGCGCCAGCAGCTTTGGCGGGGGGCGAATGAACACTGAAGCTTTCTTT. Its translation is CASSFGGGRMNTEAFF.